This is a list of T cell receptor beta chains from one sample in a study of Graves' ophthalmopathy and Graves' hyperthyroidism. One entry per CDR3 protein, called by TCRdb with MiXCR from the multiplex PCR reads. The data contain around 590,000 distinct CDR3 sequences, roughly 40% of them singletons. Sequenced input: peripheral blood or thyroid tissue (not recorded which). These receptors all stem from an adult man with Graves' hyperthyroidism. Each CDR3 is given with its conserved first and last residue. A D gene is named only where the DNA matches it firmly. A clone size is listed for some rows: how often the clone was seen (once, few, many), or a class if it is expanded.

TRBD1	few	TRBV20-1	TRBJ1-1	TGCAGTGCTAGACCCGGGACAGGGTTCAACACTGAAGCTTTCTTT	CSARPGTGFNTEAFF
TRBD1	many	TRBV20-1	TRBJ1-1	TGCAGTGCTAGGGAGGACAGGGGGCGGCTGATGGCTTTCTTT	CSAREDRGRLMAFF
TRBD1	NA	TRBV29-1	TRBJ2-7	TGCAGCAGTTCCCGGACAGGGACCTACGAGCAGTACTTC	CSSSRTGTYEQYF
TRBD2	NA	TRBV12-3/TRBV12-4	TRBJ2-7	TGTGCCAGCAGTGAGCTCTCTAGCGGGGGGAATGAGCAGTACTTC	CASSELSSGGNEQYF
TRBD2	few	TRBV7-2	TRBJ2-3	TGTGCCAGCAGCACCGGAAGCGGGAGTGTTAGTACGCAGTATTTT	CASSTGSGSVSTQYF
NA	many	TRBV25-1	TRBJ2-7	TGTGCCAGCAGTGATTGGGGGGCAGTTGGCTCCTACGAGCAGTACTTC	CASSDWGAVGSYEQYF
NA	many	TRBV7-9	TRBJ1-5	TGTGCCAGCAGCTTATCTAGCGATCAGCCCCAGCATTTT	CASSLSSDQPQHF
TRBD2	many	TRBV29-1	TRBJ2-5	TGCAGCGTTGCGGTGGGGGGGGAGACCCAGTACTTC	CSVAVGGETQYF
TRBD1	NA	TRBV4-1	TRBJ1-1	TGCGCCAGCAGCCGCGGACAGGGCTTTATCACTGAAGCTTTCTTT	CASSRGQGFITEAFF
NA	NA	TRBV6-5	TRBJ1-2	TGTGCCAGCAGCCGATCGGGCTTCGACTATGGCTACACCTTC	CASSRSGFDYGYTF
NA	many	TRBV7-9	TRBJ2-7	TGTGCCAGCAGCCCGTCGCCGAGCTACGAGCAGTACTTC	CASSPSPSYEQYF
NA	few	TRBV10-3	TRBJ2-1	TGTGCCATCAGTGAGTCCTATGAGCAGTTCTTC	CAISESYEQFF
NA	many	TRBV29-1	TRBJ2-7	TGCAGCGTTGAAGATCCAGTTTCCGAGCAGTACTTC	CSVEDPVSEQYF
NA	many	TRBV5-6	TRBJ2-5	TGTGCCAGCAGCGTGGAGAGAATCCAGTACTTC	CASSVERIQYF
TRBD1	NA	TRBV9	TRBJ1-4	TGTGCCAGCAGCGTAGACGGGACAGGGGGCGATGAAAAACTGTTTTTT	CASSVDGTGGDEKLFF
NA	many	TRBV9	TRBJ2-2	TGTGCCAGCAGTACTACAGGGTCTCATTCCACCGGGGAGCTGTTTTTT	CASSTTGSHSTGELFF
NA	NA	TRBV7-9	TRBJ2-3	TGTGCCAGCAGCTTAGGGCCAGGCGGAGATACGCAGTATTTT	CASSLGPGGDTQYF
NA	NA	TRBV9	TRBJ2-7	TGTGCCAGCAGCCAAGAAGGTTCCAGGGGCGAGCAGTACTTT	CASSQEGSRGEQYF
NA	many	TRBV19	TRBJ2-7	TGTGCCAGTAGCCGGGACATTCCCTACGAGCAGTACTTC	CASSRDIPYEQYF
NA	many	TRBV6-6	TRBJ1-5	TGTGCCAGCAGTTATCCGTTACAGGGAGGCAATCAGCCCCAGCATTTT	CASSYPLQGGNQPQHF
NA	NA	TRBV28	TRBJ1-4	TGTGCCAGCAAACCACAGGGATTAGGACTCGAAAAACTGTTTTTT	CASKPQGLGLEKLFF
TRBD1	NA	TRBV19	TRBJ2-3	TGTGCCAGTAGTACCTATCGGACAGGGGTGACAGATACGCAGTATTTT	CASSTYRTGVTDTQYF
TRBD1	NA	TRBV3-1	TRBJ2-7	TGTGCCAGCACGGGGACAGGGGACTTCTACGAGCAGTACTTC	CASTGTGDFYEQYF
NA	NA	TRBV13	TRBJ2-7	TGTGCCAGCGGTCTCGGACAGTACGAGCAGTACTTC	CASGLGQYEQYF
NA	NA	TRBV19	TRBJ2-7	TGTGCCAGTAGTATGGGTGGTCTCAGGTCTACCTACGAGCAGTACTTC	CASSMGGLRSTYEQYF
TRBD1	many	TRBV24-1	TRBJ2-2	TGTGCCACCAGTGCCGGGACAGGGGTAAACACCGGGGAGCTGTTTTTT	CATSAGTGVNTGELFF
NA	many	TRBV6-5	TRBJ2-2	TGTGCCACAAACGAAGATTCCACCGGGGAGCTGTTTTTT	CATNEDSTGELFF
TRBD2	NA	TRBV7-9	TRBJ2-7	TGTGCCAGCAGCCCTAGCGGGGTAGCCTACGAGCAGTACTTC	CASSPSGVAYEQYF
TRBD1	many	TRBV7-9	TRBJ2-7	TGTGCCAGCAGCTTAAAGGGACAGGGGGCAAACGACTACGAGCAGTACTTC	CASSLKGQGANDYEQYF
NA	many	TRBV7-9	TRBJ1-6	TGTGCCAGCAGCTTTACAGCCTATAATTCACCCCTCCACTTT	CASSFTAYNSPLHF
TRBD2	NA	TRBV19	TRBJ2-5	TGTGCCAGCAGACCAGCGGGGGGTAAACAAGAGACCCAGTACTTC	CASRPAGGKQETQYF
NA	many	TRBV4-2	TRBJ2-6	TGTGCCAGCAGCCAGGGCGGGGCTACCTCTGGGGCCAACGTCCTGACTTTC	CASSQGGATSGANVLTF
NA	NA	TRBV27	TRBJ1-2	TGTGCCAGCGGTTTAGGGCGGGGCTATGGCTACACCTTC	CASGLGRGYGYTF
NA	many	TRBV7-2	TRBJ2-2	TGTGCCAGCAGCTTAATGGGGGGTACCGGGGAGCTGTTTTTT	CASSLMGGTGELFF